The 3 T cell receptor beta chains listed next were all sequenced from one sample in a study of blood T cell repertoires in COVID-19. Clones were sequenced by immunoSEQ multiplex PCR, and TCRdb holds only the in-frame ones, with some missing. The sample carries approximately 200,000 clones, roughly 90% recorded once. Sequenced: peripheral blood. The receptors here all came from a man between 65 and 80 years old with acute or convalescent COVID-19.

This chain connects TRBV5-1 to TRBJ2-2; 8 bases map to TRBD2. J lost 3 bases, V lost 4 bases, and 5 bases had no gene match. Looked up from germline, CDR1 is SGHRS and CDR2 is YFSETQ. The CDR3 consists of 15 residues. Written as DNA, the CDR3 is TGCGCCAGCAGCGTGGGACTAGGTTACACCGGGGAGCTGTTTTTT. Amino acids: CASSVGLGYTGELFF.

This chain joins TRBV6-5 and TRBJ2-2, with 7 bases aligning to TRBD2. The CDR3 totals 15 residues. Germline CDR1 and CDR2: MNHEY and SVGAGI. V lost 4 bases and J lost 0; bases outside the gene matches: 2. CDR3 nucleotide sequence: TGTGCCAGCAGTTCGGGACTAACGAACACCGGGGAGCTGTTTTTT. This encodes CASSSGLTNTGELFF.

The chain is built from TRBV7-9 and TRBJ2-5; 11 nucleotides agree with TRBD2. Germline trimming cut 5 bases from V and 5 bases from J; bases unmatched to any gene: 7. This CDR3 is built from 15 residues. CDR1 and CDR2 from the germline V gene are SEHNR and FQNEAQ (reference sequence). The CDR3 spells CASSRTTSGMETQYF. DNA for the CDR3: TGTGCCAGCAGCCGCACGACTAGCGGGATGGAGACCCAGTACTTC.